Below, 2 T cell receptor beta chains from the same sample are listed, as sequenced in a study of T cells in Graves' hyperthyroidism and ophthalmopathy. TCR beta CDR3 regions were amplified from RNA transcripts. With the HTBI primer set, the TCR CDR3 went through a first round of RT-PCR. TCRdb used MiXCR to reprocess the multiplex PCR reads, holding one entry per CDR3 protein. This table holds roughly 800,000 distinct CDR3 sequences, roughly 40% found once. Material: blood. The source of these receptors is a man younger than 30 with Graves' hyperthyroidism.

The chain links TRBV27 to TRBJ2-5; TRBD2 matches 12 bases. CDR1 MNHEY and CDR2 SMNVEV come from the germline V gene (reference sequence). V lost 4 bases and J lost 4; bases outside the gene matches: 4. This CDR3 comprises 15 residues. The CDR3 here is CASSSGLAGSETQYF. In nucleotides, the CDR3 is TGTGCCAGCAGTTCGGGACTAGCGGGCTCAGAGACCCAGTACTTC.

This clonotype has a count of ten or more. This rearrangement joins TRBV19 to TRBJ1-1, with D possibly matching TRBD1 (5 bases). V was trimmed by 7 bases and J by 3 bases, leaving 12 bases between them. The CDR3 sequence is 13 residues long. The germline V gene encodes CDR1 LNHDA and CDR2 SQIVND (reference sequence). The CDR3: CASILREDTEAFF. The CDR3 DNA reads as TGTGCCAGTATCCTCAGGGAAGACACTGAAGCTTTCTTT.